The clone carrying this T cell receptor beta chain was recorded at least ten times. These data belong to a study of early T cells in non-severe SARS-CoV-2 infection. TCRdb reanalysed the 5' RACE reads using MiXCR and keeps one entry per CDR3 protein. Seen here are about 67,000 distinct CDR3 sequences, around 10% observed once, and the top ten hold 3.8%. Germline values: CDR1 MNHEY, CDR2 SVGAGI. The CDR3 has 14 residues. The V end lost 4 bases, the J end lost 0 bases, and 9 bases lay between the germline ends. The chain couples TRBV6-5 to TRBJ1-1, with D possibly matching TRBD1 (6 bases). The source of this sequence is an adult who was a healthcare worker with PCR-confirmed SARS-CoV-2 infection or an uninfected control (not recorded which). Sequences were obtained from whole blood. CDR3 sequence: CASSLGGLNTEAFF. Here the CDR3 DNA reads TGTGCCAGCAGTTTGGGGGGGCTGAACACTGAAGCTTTCTTT.